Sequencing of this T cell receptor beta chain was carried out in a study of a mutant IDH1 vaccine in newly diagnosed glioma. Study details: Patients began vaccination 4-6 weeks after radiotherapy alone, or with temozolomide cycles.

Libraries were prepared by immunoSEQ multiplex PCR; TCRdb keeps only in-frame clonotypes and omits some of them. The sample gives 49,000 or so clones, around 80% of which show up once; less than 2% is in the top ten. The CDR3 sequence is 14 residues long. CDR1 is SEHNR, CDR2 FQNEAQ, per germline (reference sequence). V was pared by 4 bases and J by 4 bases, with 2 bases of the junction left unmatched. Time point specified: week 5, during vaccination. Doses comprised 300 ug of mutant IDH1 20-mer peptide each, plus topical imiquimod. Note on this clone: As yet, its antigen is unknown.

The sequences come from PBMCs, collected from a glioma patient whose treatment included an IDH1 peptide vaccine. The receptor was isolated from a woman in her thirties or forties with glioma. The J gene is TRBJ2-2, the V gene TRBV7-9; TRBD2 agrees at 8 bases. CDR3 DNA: TGTGCCAGCAGCTCGAGCGGGGGCACCGGGGAGCTGTTTTTT. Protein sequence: CASSSSGGTGELFF.